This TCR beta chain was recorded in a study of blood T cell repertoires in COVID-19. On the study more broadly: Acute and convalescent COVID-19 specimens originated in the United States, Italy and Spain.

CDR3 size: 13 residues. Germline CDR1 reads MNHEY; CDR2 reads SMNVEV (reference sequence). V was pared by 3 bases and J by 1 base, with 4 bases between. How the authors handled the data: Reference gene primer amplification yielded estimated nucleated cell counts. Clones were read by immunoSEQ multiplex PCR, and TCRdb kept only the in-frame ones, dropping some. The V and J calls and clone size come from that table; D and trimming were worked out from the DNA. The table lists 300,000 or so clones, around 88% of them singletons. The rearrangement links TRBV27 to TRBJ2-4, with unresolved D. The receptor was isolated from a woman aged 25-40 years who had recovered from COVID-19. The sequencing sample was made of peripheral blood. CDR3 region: CASSFGAKNIQYF. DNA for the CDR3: TGTGCCAGCAGTTTCGGGGCCAAAAACATTCAGTACTTC.